This T cell receptor beta chain is from a study of response to subunit inactivated influenza vaccine. The study's findings and limits: After each seasonal influenza vaccination, few new T cells are recruited, the authors suggested.

This CDR3 is built from 16 residues. V gave up 1 base and J gave up 1 base; unmatched junction bases: 5. The germline V gene encodes CDR1 MDHEN and CDR2 SYDVKM. TCRdb ran MiXCR on the RT-PCR reads and lists one entry per CDR3 protein. This table holds around 650,000 distinct CDR3 sequences, around 16% found once. This clonotype was counted ten times or more. What it recognizes is unknown. The sample here was PBMCs from blood, taken about 12 days after vaccination. This sequence originates from a man in his fifties or sixties who received an inactivated influenza vaccine. V gene TRBV28 combines with J gene TRBJ2-7; 9 bases are shared with TRBD2. DNA for the CDR3: TGTGCCAGCAGTTTATCGGGCGGGAGGGGATCCTACGAGCAGTACTTC. This encodes CASSLSGGRGSYEQYF.